A selection of T cell receptor beta chains follows, all from one sample in a study of T-cell reconstitution after alpha-beta-depleted transplantation in children. MiXCR was run by TCRdb on the PCR reads, yielding one entry per CDR3 protein. Counted here are 800,000 to 1,000,000 distinct CDR3 sequences, around 30% occurring once; the ten biggest clones make up around 30%. This sample comprised PBMCs, mostly from graft donor cells, obtained 360 days after TCRalphabeta/CD19-depleted stem cell transplant. These receptor sequences come from a boy younger than two who had a stem cell transplant for SCID, so the T cells may come from the graft donor. CDR3s include the opening cysteine and the closing phenylalanine or tryptophan. D genes are given only for firm matches. Some rows have no size entry. The others give once, few or many, or a class for an expanded clone.

TRBD1,few,TRBJ2-1,TRBV3-1,TGTGCCAGCAGCCAACGGGGACAGGGGGCGAATGAGCAGTTCTTC,CASSQRGQGANEQFF
.,.,TRBJ2-3,TRBV5-1,TGCGCCAGCAGCTTAAGCATGGATACGCAGTATTTT,CASSLSMDTQYF
.,.,TRBJ2-5,TRBV20-1,TGCAGTGCTCGAGGGAAACTGGCGTTGGCAGAGACCCAGTACTTC,CSARGKLALAETQYF
.,many,TRBJ1-1,TRBV5-1,TGCGCCAGCAGCCACGGGGCTGAAGCTTTCTTT,CASSHGAEAFF
TRBD1,few,TRBJ2-1,TRBV4-1,TGCGCCAGCAGCCACCGACAGGGGAGCTCCTACAATGAGCAGTTCTTC,CASSHRQGSSYNEQFF
TRBD1,.,TRBJ1-6,TRBV4-3,TGCGCCAGCAGCCAAGGACCGGACAGGCGGAATTCACCCCTCCACTTT,CASSQGPDRRNSPLHF
TRBD1,few,TRBJ2-1,TRBV6-5,TGTGCCAGCAGTTTTTACCGGGACAGGGTGGCCTACAATGAGCAGTTCTTC,CASSFYRDRVAYNEQFF
.,.,TRBJ1-2,TRBV5-1,TGCGCCACCAGGGCCGGGACGGAAGGCATTAACTATGGCTACACCTTC,CATRAGTEGINYGYTF
.,.,TRBJ2-1,TRBV7-3,TGTGCCAGCAGCTTCACCCCGACCCCCTACAATGAGCAGTTCTTC,CASSFTPTPYNEQFF
.,few,TRBJ2-2,TRBV20-1,TGCAGTGCTAGAGCACGGCTTCGGGACACCGGGGAGCTGTTTTTT,CSARARLRDTGELFF
TRBD1,few,TRBJ1-2,TRBV4-1,TGCGCCAGCAGCCAGGCACCAGGGGGTAACTATGGCTACACCTTC,CASSQAPGGNYGYTF
TRBD2,.,TRBJ2-3,TRBV5-1,TGCGCCAGCAGCTTAGGCGCGGGGGGCTCAGATACGCAGTATTTT,CASSLGAGGSDTQYF
TRBD1,few,TRBJ1-4,TRBV5-1,TGCGCCAGCAGCCGGGGGACAGGGATCTCCGAGAGGCTGTTTTTT,CASSRGTGISERLFF
TRBD1,.,TRBJ2-5,TRBV18,TGTGCCAGCTCACCTCTGGGACAGGGTGGAGAGACCCAGTACTTC,CASSPLGQGGETQYF
.,.,TRBJ1-5,TRBV7-3,TGTGCCAGCAGTATTAATCAGCCCCAGCATTTT,CASSINQPQHF
.,.,TRBJ2-5,TRBV24-1,TGTGCCACCAGTGATTTAGTGGGACTGAGGGAGACCCAGTACTTC,CATSDLVGLRETQYF
.,.,TRBJ1-5,TRBV12-3/TRBV12-4,TGTGCCAGCGCTCTCTCGGTGGGGCAGCCCCAGCATTTT,CASALSVGQPQHF
.,.,TRBJ1-1,TRBV20-1,TGCAGTGCTAGAGGGGGGAGGGGGGCGTTGAACACTGAAGCTTTCTTT,CSARGGRGALNTEAFF
.,.,TRBJ1-2,TRBV28,TGTGCCAGCAGTGCCCCCAGCAGTCAGTTCTATGGCTACACCTTC,CASSAPSSQFYGYTF
.,few,TRBJ2-4,TRBV20-1,TGCAGTGCTAACCCGACAGTACATGGGGACATTCAGTACTTC,CSANPTVHGDIQYF
.,few,TRBJ1-3,TRBV15,TGTGCCACCAGCAGAGCCAGCCGCTCTGGAAACACCATATATTTT,CATSRASRSGNTIYF
TRBD2,.,TRBJ2-1,TRBV7-2,TGTGCCAGCAGCCGAACTAGCGGGGGACCTCCCTACAATGAGCAGTTCTTC,CASSRTSGGPPYNEQFF
.,.,TRBJ1-5,TRBV6-6,TGTGCCAGCAGGTTACATAGCAATCAGCCCCAGCATTTT,CASRLHSNQPQHF
.,.,TRBJ1-3,TRBV4-1,TGCGCCAGCAGCCAAGGGGGCGGAAAGATGGGAAACACCATATATTTT,CASSQGGGKMGNTIYF